A selection of T cell receptor beta chains follows, all from one sample in a study of control samples from healthy donors and cancer patients. Only in-frame clones appear in the TCRdb table, and some are missing; sequencing was by immunoSEQ multiplex PCR. This sample has approximately 170,000 clones, with roughly 91% found just once. Sequenced input: blood. The receptors originated from a woman between 25 and 40 years old in good health. Both conserved end residues are part of each CDR3. For some rows the clone size is stated as once, few or many, or as a class when expanded; others skip it.

TRBV5-8	-	TRBJ1-5	CASSTGDQPQHF
TRBV2	-	TRBJ1-6	CASATANSPLHF
TRBV11-3	-	TRBJ2-4	CASSPQLAGGRENIQYF
TRBV15	once	TRBJ1-2	CATSGKNRDTGYTF
TRBV11-2	-	TRBJ2-2	CASNENRGGELFF
TRBV14	-	TRBJ1-5	CASSHNNQPQHF
TRBV12-3/TRBV12-4	-	TRBJ1-5	CASRDRSQPQHF
TRBV5-1	-	TRBJ2-1	CASSRGGARDEQFF
TRBV28	-	TRBJ2-7	CASSPAYYEQYF
TRBV2	-	TRBJ2-2	CASSGVRANTGELFF
TRBV5-5	-	TRBJ2-7	CASSLAGEQYF
TRBV9	-	TRBJ2-1	CASSVDNEQFF
TRBV7-9	-	TRBJ2-2	CASSLTGGTGELFF
TRBV2	-	TRBJ1-2	CASSEERSYGYTF
TRBV5-4	-	TRBJ2-5	CASSYGARETQYF
TRBV20-1	-	TRBJ1-1	CSAKDRGQAFF
TRBV12-5	-	TRBJ2-1	CASGLDLNEQFF
TRBV24-1	-	TRBJ2-2	CATSDTLNTGELFF
TRBV11-1	-	TRBJ1-1	CASSLAGTGGYTEAFF
TRBV2	-	TRBJ2-3	CASRASGAQDTQYF
TRBV5-1	-	TRBJ1-6	CASRDRQGNNSPLHF
TRBV7-2	-	TRBJ1-5	CASSLGGINQPQHF
TRBV7-2	few	TRBJ2-2	CASSLGLAGGNTGELFF
TRBV3-1/TRBV3-2	-	TRBJ1-2	CASSRTGTKTYGYTF
TRBV21-1	-	TRBJ1-3	CASSKEGGSSGNTIYF
TRBV6-1	few	TRBJ1-2	CASSERGGDYGYTF
TRBV27	-	TRBJ1-3	CASSLSFSGNTIYF
TRBV30	-	TRBJ2-3	CAWTGGADTQYF
TRBV12-3/TRBV12-4	-	TRBJ1-2	CASSMDSNYGYTF
TRBV15	once	TRBJ2-5	CATSRVGAQYF
TRBV11-2	-	TRBJ2-2	CASSLDWGAGELFF
TRBV10-3	-	TRBJ1-2	CAISGGDYGYTF
TRBV4-1	once	TRBJ2-3	CASSQGGLAGYSDTQYF
TRBV2	-	TRBJ2-3	CASSDGRGDTQYF
TRBV9	-	TRBJ2-7	CASSPLGTGSYEQYF
TRBV6-4	-	TRBJ2-1	CASSDSAGLAYNEQFF
TRBV25-1	-	TRBJ1-5	CASSGGRSNQPQHF
TRBV6-2/TRBV6-3	-	TRBJ2-3	CASSPVLAGGDTQYF
TRBV19	-	TRBJ2-4	CASSTRQGDIQYF
TRBV14	-	TRBJ1-4	CASSQEGWATNEKLFF
TRBV19	-	TRBJ2-1	CASSMGQASSYNEQFF
TRBV12-3/TRBV12-4	-	TRBJ2-3	CASSYRVADTQYF
TRBV7-9	once	TRBJ1-1	CASSFVSGNTEAFF
TRBV2	-	TRBJ2-1	CASSIKREFNEQFF
TRBV18	-	TRBJ2-1	CASFPSGTYNEQFF
TRBV19	-	TRBJ2-2	CASRGTGVTGELFF
TRBV6-5	-	TRBJ1-1	CASEPTDNTEAFF
TRBV9	-	TRBJ1-6	CASSPRQGNSPLHF
TRBV19	-	TRBJ1-2	CASSRDTNYGYTF
TRBV7-2	-	TRBJ1-2	CASSLAGVGYGYTF
TRBV29-1	-	TRBJ2-2	CSVGGTSGTGELFF
TRBV6-5	-	TRBJ1-3	CASSYGQGSSGNTIYF
TRBV3-1/TRBV3-2	-	TRBJ2-4	CASSQFSMGIKNIQYF
TRBV15	-	TRBJ1-1	CATSNFRGTEAFF
TRBV2	-	TRBJ1-1	CASSQGQGTTEAFF
TRBV12-2	-	TRBJ1-2	CASRPGQGKNYGYTF
TRBV19	-	TRBJ1-2	CASSFRDRRDYGYTF
TRBV5-5	once	TRBJ1-4	CASSLLAGEKLFF
TRBV5-4	-	TRBJ2-3	CASSLGLAGVTDTQYF
TRBV4-1	-	TRBJ2-7	CASSQAYEQYF